The clone carrying this TCR beta chain has just a few counts. The source of the sample is a study of cytotoxic CD8 clonotypes in ibrutinib-treated CLL. In the study overall: Samples had a mean of approximately 260,000 productive templates and 85,000 to 100,000 productive rearrangements.

Only in-frame clones appear in the TCRdb table, and some are missing; sequencing was by immunoSEQ multiplex PCR. The table has 35,000 to 40,000 clones, 55% to 75% seen once. The CDR3 covers 13 residues. Trimming pared 10 bases from V and 4 bases from J, leaving 17 bases between. Germline V lookup: CDR1 MDHEN, CDR2 SYDVKM. The sequence derives from a human donor with chronic lymphocytic leukemia. The input for sequencing was PBMCs, taken at disease progression, from a patient treated with ibrutinib. The J gene is TRBJ2-7, the V gene TRBV28, with TRBD2 as a possible D gene (5 bases). The CDR3 loop is CATTRARGYEQYF. DNA for the CDR3: TGTGCCACCACGAGGGCTCGCGGTTACGAGCAGTACTTC.